Below, 4 T cell receptor beta chains from the same sample are listed, as sequenced in a study of blood T cell repertoires in COVID-19. Here immunoSEQ multiplex PCR was the method, and the copy in TCRdb shows in-frame clones only, minus some. The sample carries 150,000 to 200,000 clones, about 86% recorded once. Sequenced material: peripheral blood. The source is a woman older than 75 in a cohort sampled during active or convalescent COVID-19.

V gene TRBV27 combines with J gene TRBJ1-6, with D perhaps matching TRBD1 (6 bases). From germline, CDR1 is MNHEY and CDR2 SMNVEV (reference sequence). V was trimmed by 6 bases and J by 6 bases, leaving 18 bases between them. There are 16 residues in the CDR3. The CDR3 sequence: CASSKTGSRPNSPLHF. CDR3 nucleotide sequence: TGTGCCAGCAGCAAAACAGGGTCAAGACCTAATTCACCCCTCCACTTT.

The CDR3: CSVEGPGGRTDTQYF. CDR3 coding DNA: TGCAGCGTTGAAGGTCCGGGCGGGAGGACAGATACGCAGTATTTT. The rearrangement uses TRBV29-1 and TRBJ2-3; 8 bases map to TRBD2. Unmatched junction bases numbered 6, after V lost 1 base and J lost 3 bases. The germline V gene has CDR1 SQVTM and CDR2 ANQGSEA. This CDR3 spans 15 amino acids.

V and J are TRBV20-1 and TRBJ2-1; 10 nucleotides align to TRBD2. V shed 3 bases, J shed 4 bases, and the junction held 12 bases outside the gene matches. The germline gives CDR1 DFQATT, CDR2 SNEGSKA (reference sequence). The CDR3 has 17 amino acids. CDR3 sequence: CSASSLAGAASYNEQFF. CDR3 nucleotide sequence: TGCAGTGCTAGTTCCCTAGCGGGAGCGGCCAGTTACAATGAGCAGTTCTTC.

Comment on this clone: A junction end diverges from the germline sequence, so it may reflect a read error. J is TRBJ2-7 and V is TRBV7-7; 7 bases fit TRBD1. Germline assignment: CDR1 SSHAT and CDR2 FNYEAQ (reference sequence). CDR3 length: 12 amino acids. CDR3 bases: TGTGCTAGCAGCTCGACAGGGAACGAGCAGTACTTC. Protein product: CASSSTGNEQYF.